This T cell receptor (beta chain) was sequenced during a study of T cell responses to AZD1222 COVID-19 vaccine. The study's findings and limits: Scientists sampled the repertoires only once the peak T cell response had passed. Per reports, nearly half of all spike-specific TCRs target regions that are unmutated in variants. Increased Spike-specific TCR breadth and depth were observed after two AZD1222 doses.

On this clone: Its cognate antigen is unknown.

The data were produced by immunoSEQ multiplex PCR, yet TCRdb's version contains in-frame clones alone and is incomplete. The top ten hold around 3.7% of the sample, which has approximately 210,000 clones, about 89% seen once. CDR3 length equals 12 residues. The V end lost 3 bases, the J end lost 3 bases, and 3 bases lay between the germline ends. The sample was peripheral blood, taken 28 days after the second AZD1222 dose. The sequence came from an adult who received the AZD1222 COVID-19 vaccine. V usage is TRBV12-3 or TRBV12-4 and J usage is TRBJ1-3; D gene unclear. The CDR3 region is CASSFFGNTIYF. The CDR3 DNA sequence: TGTGCCAGCAGTTTTTTTGGAAACACCATATATTTT.